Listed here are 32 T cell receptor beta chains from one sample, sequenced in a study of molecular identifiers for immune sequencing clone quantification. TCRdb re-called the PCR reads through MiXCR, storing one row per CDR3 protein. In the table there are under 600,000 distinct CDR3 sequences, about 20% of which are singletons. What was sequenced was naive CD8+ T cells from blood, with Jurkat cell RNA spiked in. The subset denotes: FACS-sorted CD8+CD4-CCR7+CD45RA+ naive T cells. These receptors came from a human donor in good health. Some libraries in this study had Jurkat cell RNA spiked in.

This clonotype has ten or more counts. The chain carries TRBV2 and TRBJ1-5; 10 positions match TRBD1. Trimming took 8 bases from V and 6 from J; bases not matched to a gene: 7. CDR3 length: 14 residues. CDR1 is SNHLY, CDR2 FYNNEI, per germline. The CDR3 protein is CASRGTGVVQPQHF. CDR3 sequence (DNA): TGTGCCAGCCGGGGGACAGGGGTCGTTCAGCCCCAGCATTTT.

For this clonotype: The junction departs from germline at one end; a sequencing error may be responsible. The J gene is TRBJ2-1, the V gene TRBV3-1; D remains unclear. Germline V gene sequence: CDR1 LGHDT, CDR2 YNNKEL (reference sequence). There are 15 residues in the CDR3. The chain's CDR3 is CASSQDPEDYNEQLF. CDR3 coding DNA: TGTGCCAGCAGCCAAGATCCCGAGGATTACAATGAGCAGCTCTTC.

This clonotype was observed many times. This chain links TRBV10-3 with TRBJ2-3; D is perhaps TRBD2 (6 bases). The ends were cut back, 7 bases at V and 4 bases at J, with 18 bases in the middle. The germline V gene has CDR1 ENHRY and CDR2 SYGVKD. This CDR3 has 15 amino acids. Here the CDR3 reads CAIMGDGRGPDTQYF. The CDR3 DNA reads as TGTGCCATCATGGGGGACGGGAGAGGCCCAGATACGCAGTATTTT.

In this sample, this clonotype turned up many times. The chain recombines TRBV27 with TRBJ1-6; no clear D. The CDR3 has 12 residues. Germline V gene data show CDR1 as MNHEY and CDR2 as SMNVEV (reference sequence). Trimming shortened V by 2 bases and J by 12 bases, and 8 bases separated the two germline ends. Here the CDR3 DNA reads TGTGCCAGCAGTTTAGAGGGTCTACCCCTCCACTTT. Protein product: CASSLEGLPLHF.

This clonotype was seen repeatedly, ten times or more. CDR3 nucleotide sequence: TGTGCCAGCAGCGAGGGACTAGCGGGGGGTACTAGCACAGATACGCAGTATTTT. Translating it yields CASSEGLAGGTSTDTQYF. The chain combines TRBV9 with TRBJ2-3; 15 positions agree with TRBD2. Germline lookup yields CDR1 SGDLS and CDR2 YYNGEE. This CDR3 is built from 18 residues. Trimming at V came to 3 bases and at J to 0 bases, leaving 5 bases not matched to a gene.

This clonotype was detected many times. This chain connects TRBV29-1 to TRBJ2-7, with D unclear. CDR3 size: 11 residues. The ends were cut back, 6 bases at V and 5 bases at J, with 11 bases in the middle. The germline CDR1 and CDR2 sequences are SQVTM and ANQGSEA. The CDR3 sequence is CSVDGQDEQYF. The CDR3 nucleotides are TGCAGCGTGGATGGGCAGGACGAGCAGTACTTC.

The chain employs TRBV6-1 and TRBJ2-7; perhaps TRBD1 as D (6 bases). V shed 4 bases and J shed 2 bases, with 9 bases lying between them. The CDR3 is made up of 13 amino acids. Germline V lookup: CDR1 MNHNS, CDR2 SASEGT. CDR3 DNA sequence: TGTGCCAGCAGTGTTAACAGGGCCTACGAGCAGTACTTC. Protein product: CASSVNRAYEQYF.

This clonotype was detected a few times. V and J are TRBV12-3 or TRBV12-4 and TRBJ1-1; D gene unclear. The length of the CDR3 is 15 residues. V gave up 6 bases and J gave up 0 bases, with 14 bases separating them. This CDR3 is CASRPTHYMNTEAFF. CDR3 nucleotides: TGTGCCAGCAGACCAACTCATTATATGAACACTGAAGCTTTCTTT.

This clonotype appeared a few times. This CDR3 is CSARFSPKGLGEETQYF. CDR3 coding DNA: TGCAGTGCTAGGTTCTCCCCTAAGGGACTAGGTGAAGAGACCCAGTACTTC. V usage is TRBV20-1 and J usage is TRBJ2-5; 8 bases agree with TRBD2. Germline CDR1 reads DFQATT; CDR2 reads SNEGSKA (reference sequence). With 3 bases clipped from V and 3 bases from J, the junction kept 15 bases outside the gene matches. The CDR3 is made up of 17 amino acids.

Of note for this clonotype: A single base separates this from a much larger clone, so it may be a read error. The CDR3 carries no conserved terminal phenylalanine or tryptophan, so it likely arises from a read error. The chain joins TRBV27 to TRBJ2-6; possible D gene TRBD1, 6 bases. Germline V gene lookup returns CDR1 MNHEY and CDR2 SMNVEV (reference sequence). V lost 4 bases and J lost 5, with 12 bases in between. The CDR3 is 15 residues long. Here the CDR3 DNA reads TGTGCCAGCAGTTCTAACCGGGACAGGGCCAACGTCCTGACTCTC. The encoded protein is CASSSNRDRANVLTL.

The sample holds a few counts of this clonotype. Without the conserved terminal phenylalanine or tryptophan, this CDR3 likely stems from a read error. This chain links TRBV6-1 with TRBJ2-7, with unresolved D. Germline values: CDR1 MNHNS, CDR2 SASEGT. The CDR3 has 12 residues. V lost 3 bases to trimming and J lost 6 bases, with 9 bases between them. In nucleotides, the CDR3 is TGTGCCAGCAGTGACTTCGGAAGCGAGCAGTACCTC. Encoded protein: CASSDFGSEQYL.

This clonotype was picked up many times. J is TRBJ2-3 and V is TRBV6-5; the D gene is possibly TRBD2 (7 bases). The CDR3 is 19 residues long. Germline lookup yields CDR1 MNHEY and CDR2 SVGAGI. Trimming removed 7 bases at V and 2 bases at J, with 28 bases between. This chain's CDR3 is CASKTLLAGAGFTTDTQYF. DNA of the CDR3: TGTGCCAGCAAGACATTATTGGCGGGGGCCGGTTTTACCACAGATACGCAGTATTTT.

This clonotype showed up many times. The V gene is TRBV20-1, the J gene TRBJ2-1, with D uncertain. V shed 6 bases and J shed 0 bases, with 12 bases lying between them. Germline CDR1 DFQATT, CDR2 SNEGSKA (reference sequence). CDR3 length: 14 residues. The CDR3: CSAITTNSYNEQFF. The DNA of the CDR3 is TGCAGTGCAATAACCACCAACTCCTACAATGAGCAGTTCTTC.

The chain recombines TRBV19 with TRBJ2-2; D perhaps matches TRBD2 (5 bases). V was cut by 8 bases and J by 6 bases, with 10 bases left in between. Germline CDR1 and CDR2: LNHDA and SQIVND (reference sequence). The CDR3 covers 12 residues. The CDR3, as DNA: TGTGCCAGTGAGGGTTCTGCCGGGGAGCTGTTTTTT. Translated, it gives CASEGSAGELFF. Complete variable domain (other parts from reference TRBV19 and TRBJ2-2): DGGITQSPKYLFRKEGQNVTLSCEQNLNHDAMYWYRQDPGQGLRLIYYSQIVNDFQKGDIAEGYSVSREKKESFPLTVTSAQKNPTAFYLCASEGSAGELFFGEGSRLTVL.

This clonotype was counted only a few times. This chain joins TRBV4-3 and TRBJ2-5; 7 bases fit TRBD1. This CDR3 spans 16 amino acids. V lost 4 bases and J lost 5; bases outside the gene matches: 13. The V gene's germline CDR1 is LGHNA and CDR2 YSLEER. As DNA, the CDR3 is TGCGCCAGCAGCCCCGGGCGGCAGGGGGTTGGTGAGACCCAGTACTTC. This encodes CASSPGRQGVGETQYF.

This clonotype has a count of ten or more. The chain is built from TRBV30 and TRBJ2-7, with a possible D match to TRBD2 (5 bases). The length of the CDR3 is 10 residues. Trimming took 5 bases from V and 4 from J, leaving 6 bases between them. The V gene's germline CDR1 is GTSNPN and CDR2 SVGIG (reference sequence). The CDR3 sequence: CAWGSYEQYF. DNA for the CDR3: TGTGCCTGGGGGAGTTACGAGCAGTACTTC. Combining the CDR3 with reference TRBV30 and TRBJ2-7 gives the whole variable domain SQTIHQWPATLVQPVGSPLSLECTVEGTSNPNLYWYRQAAGRGLQLLFYSVGIGQISSEVPQNLSASRPQDRQFILSSKKLLLSDSGFYLCAWGSYEQYFGPGTRLTVT.

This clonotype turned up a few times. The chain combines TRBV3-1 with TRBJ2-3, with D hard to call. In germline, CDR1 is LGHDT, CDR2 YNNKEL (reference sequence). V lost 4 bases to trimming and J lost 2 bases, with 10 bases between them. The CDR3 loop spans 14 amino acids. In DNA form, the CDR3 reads TGTGCCAGCAGCCTAGTTGAGGACACAGATACGCAGTATTTT. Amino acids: CASSLVEDTDTQYF.

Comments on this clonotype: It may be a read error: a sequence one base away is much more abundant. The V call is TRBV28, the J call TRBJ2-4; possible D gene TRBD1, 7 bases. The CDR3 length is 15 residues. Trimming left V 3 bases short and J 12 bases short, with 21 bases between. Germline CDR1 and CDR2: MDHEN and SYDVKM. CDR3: CASSLIPDRRDTQYF. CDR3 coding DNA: TGTGCCAGCAGTTTGATCCCGGACAGGCGGGACACTCAGTACTTC.

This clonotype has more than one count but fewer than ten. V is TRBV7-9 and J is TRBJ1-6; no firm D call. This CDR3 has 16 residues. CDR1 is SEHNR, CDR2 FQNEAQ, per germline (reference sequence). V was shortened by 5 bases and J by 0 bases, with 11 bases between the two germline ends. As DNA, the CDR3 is TGTGCCAGCAGCCCCTTTGAGGGCTCCTATAATTCACCCCTCCACTTT. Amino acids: CASSPFEGSYNSPLHF.

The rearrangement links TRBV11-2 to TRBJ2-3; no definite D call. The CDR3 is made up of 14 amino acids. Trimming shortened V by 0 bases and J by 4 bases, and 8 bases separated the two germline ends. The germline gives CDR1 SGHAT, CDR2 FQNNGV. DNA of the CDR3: TGTGCCAGCAGCTTAGACGACCGGGCAGATACGCAGTATTTT. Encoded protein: CASSLDDRADTQYF.

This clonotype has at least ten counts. The CDR3 region has the DNA TGCGCCAGCAGCCAAGATTTTGGGTACTACTCTGGAAACACCATATATTTT. Its translation is CASSQDFGYYSGNTIYF. This chain joins TRBV4-3 and TRBJ1-3; D is unclear. Germline V CDR1 and CDR2: LGHNA, YSLEER. V gave up 0 bases and J gave up 0 bases, with 12 bases separating them. There are 17 residues in the CDR3.

The CDR3 protein is CASSEREGLETQYF. Written as DNA, the CDR3 is TGTGCCAGCAGTGAGCGGGAGGGCCTGGAGACCCAGTACTTC. This chain links TRBV13 with TRBJ2-5, with TRBD2 identical over 10 bases. With V trimmed by 6 bases and J by 5 bases, 6 bases remained unmatched. The germline CDR1 and CDR2 sequences are PRHDT and FYEKMQ (reference sequence). The CDR3 is made up of 14 amino acids.

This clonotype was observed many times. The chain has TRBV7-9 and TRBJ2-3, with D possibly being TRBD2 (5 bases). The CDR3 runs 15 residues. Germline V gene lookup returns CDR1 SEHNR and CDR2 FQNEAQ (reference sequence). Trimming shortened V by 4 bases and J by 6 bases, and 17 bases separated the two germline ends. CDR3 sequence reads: CASSSRSYRGDTQYF. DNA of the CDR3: TGTGCCAGCAGCTCCCGCTCCTATCGCGGGGATACGCAGTATTTT. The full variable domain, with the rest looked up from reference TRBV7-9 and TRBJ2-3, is DTGVSQNPRHKITKRGQNVTFRCDPISEHNRLYWYRQTLGQGPEFLTYFQNEAQLEKSRLLSDRFSAERPKGSFSTLEIQRTEQGDSAMYLCASSSRSYRGDTQYFGPGTRLTVL.

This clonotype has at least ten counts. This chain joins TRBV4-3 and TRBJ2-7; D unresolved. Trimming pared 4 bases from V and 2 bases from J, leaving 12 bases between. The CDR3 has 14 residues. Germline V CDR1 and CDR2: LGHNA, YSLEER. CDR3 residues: CASSLLSRPYEQYF. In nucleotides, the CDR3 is TGCGCCAGCAGCCTACTGAGTCGTCCCTACGAGCAGTACTTC.

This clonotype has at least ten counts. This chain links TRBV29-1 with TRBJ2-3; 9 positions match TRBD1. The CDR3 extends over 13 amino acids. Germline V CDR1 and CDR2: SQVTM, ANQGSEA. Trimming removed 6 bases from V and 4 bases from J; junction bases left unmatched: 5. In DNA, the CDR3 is TGCAGCGTAGGACAGGGGTTTGCAGATACGCAGTATTTT. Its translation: CSVGQGFADTQYF.

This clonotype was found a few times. The CDR3 DNA reads TGTGCCAGTAACCAGGGGCCCGCAGATACGCAGTATTTT. Its translation is CASNQGPADTQYF. The genes are TRBV19 and TRBJ2-3, with D possibly TRBD1 on 6 matching bases. Germline V lookup: CDR1 LNHDA, CDR2 SQIVND (reference sequence). CDR3 length equals 13 residues. V was shortened by 7 bases and J by 4 bases, with 12 bases between the two germline ends.

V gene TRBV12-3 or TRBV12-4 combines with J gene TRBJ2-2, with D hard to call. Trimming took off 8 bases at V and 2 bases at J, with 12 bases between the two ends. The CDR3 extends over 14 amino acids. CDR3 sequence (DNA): TGTGCCAGCCCTAAGAACACCAACACCGGGGAGCTGTTTTTT. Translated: CASPKNTNTGELFF.

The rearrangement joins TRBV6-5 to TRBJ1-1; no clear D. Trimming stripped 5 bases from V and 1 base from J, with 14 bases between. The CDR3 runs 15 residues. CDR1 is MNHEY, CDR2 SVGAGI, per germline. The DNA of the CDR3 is TGTGCCAGCAGTCTCATGGCCGAGGGGAACACTGAAGCTTTCTTT. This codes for CASSLMAEGNTEAFF.

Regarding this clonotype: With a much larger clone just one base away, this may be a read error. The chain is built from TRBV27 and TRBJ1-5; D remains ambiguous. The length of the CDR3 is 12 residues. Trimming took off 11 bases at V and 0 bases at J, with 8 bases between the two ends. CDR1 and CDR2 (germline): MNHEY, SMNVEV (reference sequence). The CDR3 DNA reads TGTGCCGCCCAGTATAGCAATCAGCCCCAGCATTTT. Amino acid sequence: CAAQYSNQPQHF.

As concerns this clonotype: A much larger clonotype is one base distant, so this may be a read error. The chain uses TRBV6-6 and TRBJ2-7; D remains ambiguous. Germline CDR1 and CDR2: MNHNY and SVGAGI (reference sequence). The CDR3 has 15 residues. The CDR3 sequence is CACSYSSAESYEQYF. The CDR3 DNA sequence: TGTGCCTGCAGTTACTCGTCCGCTGAGTCCTACGAGCAGTACTTC.

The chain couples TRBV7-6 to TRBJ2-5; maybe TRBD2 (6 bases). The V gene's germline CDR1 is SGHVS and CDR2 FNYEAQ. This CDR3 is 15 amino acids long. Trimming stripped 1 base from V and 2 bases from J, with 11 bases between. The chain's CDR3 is CASSLGAGRQETQYF. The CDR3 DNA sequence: TGTGCCAGCAGCTTAGGAGCCGGGAGACAAGAGACCCAGTACTTC.

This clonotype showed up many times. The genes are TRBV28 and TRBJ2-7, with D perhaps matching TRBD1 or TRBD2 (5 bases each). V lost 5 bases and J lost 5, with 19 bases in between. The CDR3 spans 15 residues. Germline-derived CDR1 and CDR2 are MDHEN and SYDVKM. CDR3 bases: TGTGCCAGCAGTCCACGGACCGTTTTGGGGGACGAGCAGTACTTC. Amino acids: CASSPRTVLGDEQYF.